This TCR beta chain derives from a study of CXCR3-negative and CXCR3-positive naive CD8 T cells. The germline CDR1 and CDR2 sequences are KGHSH and LQKENI. CDR3 length: 16 residues. On this clonotype itself: As yet, its antigen is unknown.

Study-level findings and limits: High diversity, comparable across both naive subsets, contrasted with much lower diversity in memory CD8+ cells. TRB CDR3s were more hydrophobic in CXCR3-positive than in CXCR3-negative naive cells.

5' RACE with UMI labels generated the TRB cDNA libraries. TCRdb reprocessed the 5' RACE reads, with one entry per CDR3 protein and no DNA. The listing contains roughly 140,000 distinct CDR3 sequences. V and J are TRBV18 and TRBJ2-1; the TCRdb D gene call, TRBD1, has no DNA to confirm it. The sequenced material came from naive CXCR3+ CD8+ T cells from blood. Noted subset: CD45RO-CCR7+CD27+CD95- naive CD8+ T cells expressing CXCR3 (TNR3+). The clonotype originates from a human donor in good health. Some clones in this sample may be carry-over from other donors' samples. CDR3 loop: CASSPIPGHEYNEQFF.